This T cell receptor beta chain was documented in a study of cytomegalovirus exposure and HLA in healthy donors. Notes on the study in general: Overall, roughly 150 TCR beta chains were annotated as cytomegalovirus-associated.

CDR3 length: 13 amino acids. V lost 6 bases and J 4 bases, leaving 12 bases between the germline ends. Germline V gene lookup returns CDR1 LNHDA and CDR2 SQIVND (reference sequence). A multiplex PCR was run with 60 Vbeta primers and 13 Jbeta primers. Produced via immunoSEQ multiplex PCR; TCRdb's table is partial and in-frame only. The sample table includes some 48,000 clones. Remarks on this clone: Its specificity is not known.

The chain couples TRBV19 to TRBJ1-2; D is unresolved. The sequenced sample consisted of PBMCs. The sequence derives from a man aged 40-50 years in good health and CMV-seropositive. CDR3 residues: CASSPGFAYGYTF. DNA for the CDR3: TGTGCCAGTAGCCCAGGTTTCGCCTATGGCTACACCTTC.